This T cell receptor beta chain was obtained from a study of CD8+CD57+ T cells in acquired aplastic anemia. Study at large: Across the sorted CD4+ and CD8+ cells, DNA amounts averaged about 3.1 ug. Study results and caveats: Patients did not significantly differ from controls in CD8+ Simpson's diversity.

This clonotype came up many times. The antigen remains unidentified. Germline V gene data show CDR1 as MRHNA and CDR2 as SNTAGT. The ends lost 4 bases at V and 0 bases at J; junction bases unmatched: 7. There are 16 residues in the CDR3. TCR beta VDJ and CDR3 profiling used genomic DNA as template. Each CDR3 protein is one row after TCRdb ran MiXCR on the reads. The table shows roughly 160,000 distinct CDR3 sequences, with about 60% occurring only once. Material: sorted CD4+, CD8+, or CD8+CD57+ T cells (not recorded which) from PBMCs. V gene TRBV6-4 combines with J gene TRBJ2-3; TRBD2 matches 7 bases. This TCR derives from a human donor in good health. CDR3 sequence reads: CASSAASGSSTDTQYF. As DNA, the CDR3 is TGTGCCAGCAGTGCGGCTAGCGGTTCTAGCACAGATACGCAGTATTTT.